Following are 22 T cell receptor beta chains from one sample sequenced in a study of chemoradiotherapy in HPV16-positive cancers. The repertoire was sequenced with immunoSEQ multiplex PCR; TCRdb's copy has only in-frame clones and lacks some. This repertoire shows 25,000 to 35,000 clones, approximately 91% found once; its top ten account for less than 25%. Source: blood, taken from a patient who underwent chemoradiotherapy. All receptors come from a human donor with HPV-associated anogenital cancer.

The J gene is TRBJ2-1, the V gene TRBV4-1, with D unclear. CDR1 and CDR2 from the germline V gene are MGHRA and YSYEKL. There are 18 residues in the CDR3. V lost 0 bases and J lost 0, with 15 bases in between. The CDR3 loop reads CASSQDPGWRRSYNEQFF. CDR3 nucleotide sequence: TGCGCCAGCAGCCAAGATCCCGGGTGGCGGCGCTCCTACAATGAGCAGTTCTTC.

The chain is built from TRBV4-2 and TRBJ2-3, with 7 nucleotides matching TRBD2. CDR3 size: 16 residues. V dropped 0 bases and J dropped 2; count of bases not matched to a gene: 5. Germline V gene data show CDR1 as LGHNA and CDR2 as YNFKEQ. The CDR3 loop reads CASSQDHGGYTDTQYF. The CDR3 nucleotides read TGTGCCAGCAGCCAAGATCACGGGGGGTACACAGATACGCAGTATTTT.

The rearrangement joins TRBV30 to TRBJ1-5, with D possibly TRBD1 on 5 matching bases. V gave up 2 bases and J gave up 5 bases, with 13 bases separating them. The CDR3 extends over 14 amino acids. The germline V gene encodes CDR1 GTSNPN and CDR2 SVGIG (reference sequence). CDR3 bases: TGTGCCTGGAGTTCCAGCAGGGTGGATCAGCCCCAGCATTTT. This sequence encodes CAWSSSRVDQPQHF.

This chain connects TRBV5-4 to TRBJ2-1; no firm D call. V lost 5 bases, J lost 5 bases, and 8 bases lay in between. The CDR3 extends over 12 amino acids. The V gene's germline CDR1 is SGHNT and CDR2 YYREEE (reference sequence). The chain's CDR3 is CASSQGNNEQFF. As DNA, the CDR3 is TGTGCCAGCAGTCAAGGGAACAATGAGCAGTTCTTC.

The chain uses TRBV11-2 and TRBJ2-1; D might be TRBD1 (6 bases). Trimming shortened V by 1 base and J by 3 bases, and 10 bases separated the two germline ends. CDR1 SGHAT and CDR2 FQNNGV come from the germline V gene. The CDR3 contains 15 residues. This chain's CDR3 is CASSLAGTHYNEQFF. The CDR3 DNA follows: TGTGCCAGCAGCTTAGCCGGGACACACTACAATGAGCAGTTCTTC.

The rearrangement joins TRBV18 to TRBJ2-5; the match to TRBD2 covers 16 bases. The CDR3 is 19 residues long. The ends lost 3 bases at V and 0 bases at J; junction bases unmatched: 7. Germline CDR1 and CDR2: KGHSH and LQKENI. CDR3 protein: CASSPQPGLAGGDQETQYF. The CDR3 DNA reads as TGTGCCAGCTCACCCCAACCGGGACTAGCGGGAGGGGACCAAGAGACCCAGTACTTC.

V and J are TRBV15 and TRBJ1-2, with 7 bases identical to TRBD1. Germline V gene lookup returns CDR1 LNHNV and CDR2 YYDKDF (reference sequence). The V segment lost 0 bases and the J segment 3 bases; nucleotides outside the gene matches: 1. This CDR3 has 14 amino acids. The CDR3 DNA reads TGTGCCACCAGCAGAGATACAGGGGACTATGGCTACACCTTC. It translates to CATSRDTGDYGYTF.

A single count supports this clone. Other nucleotide sequences from this sample produce the same CDR3. The chain joins TRBV7-2 to TRBJ2-3, with TRBD2 matching 7 bases. The CDR3 runs to 14 residues. Germline V gives CDR1 SGHTA, CDR2 FQGNSA. Unmatched junction bases numbered 3, after V lost 4 bases and J lost 2 bases. The chain's CDR3 is CASSSGGSTDTQYF. CDR3 DNA sequence: TGTGCCAGCAGCTCGGGGGGATCCACAGATACGCAGTATTTT.

This clone came up a few times. The J gene is TRBJ1-1, the V gene TRBV7-2, with D possibly TRBD1 on 6 matching bases. The germline V gene has CDR1 SGHTA and CDR2 FQGNSA. The V gene lost 1 base and the J gene lost 6 bases, with 9 bases spanning the gap. There are 13 residues in the CDR3. The CDR3 protein is CASSLVRGAEAFF. In DNA form, the CDR3 reads TGTGCCAGCAGCTTAGTCAGGGGCGCTGAAGCTTTCTTT.

The chain couples TRBV6-5 to TRBJ1-2; maybe TRBD1 (5 bases). CDR1 is MNHEY, CDR2 SVGAGI, per germline. The V end lost 0 bases, the J end lost 6 bases, and 5 bases lay between the germline ends. This CDR3 region has 12 residues. The DNA of the CDR3 is TGTGCCAGCAGTTACTCAGGGGATGGCTACACCTTC. This translates into CASSYSGDGYTF.

The chain combines TRBV5-1 with TRBJ1-1, with 7 bases that match TRBD1. The CDR3 totals 14 residues. CDR1 is SGHRS and CDR2 is YFSETQ in the germline V gene. Losses at the gene ends were 4 bases for V and 1 base for J; bases not matched to a gene: 4. The CDR3 region is CASSPGQPNTEAFF. DNA for the CDR3: TGCGCCAGCAGCCCGGGACAGCCGAACACTGAAGCTTTCTTT.

The chain recombines TRBV7-6 with TRBJ2-1; 9 nucleotides match TRBD1. CDR3 length equals 16 residues. V lost 3 bases and J lost 9; bases outside the gene matches: 12. Germline V gene sequence: CDR1 SGHVS, CDR2 FNYEAQ. The CDR3, as DNA: TGTGCCAGCAGCTTTACTCTGGGACAGGGTGGAAGTGAGCAGTTCTTC. It is translated as CASSFTLGQGGSEQFF.

The V gene is TRBV6-1, the J gene TRBJ2-7; 10 positions agree with TRBD2. V shed 5 bases and J 1 base; nucleotides not matched to a gene: 5. CDR3 length equals 15 residues. The germline gives CDR1 MNHNS, CDR2 SASEGT. Here the CDR3 reads CASSSRTSGSYEQYF. The DNA for the CDR3 is TGTGCCAGCAGTTCGCGGACTAGCGGATCCTACGAGCAGTACTTC.

A note on this clone: An end of the junction differs from the germline gene, which may be a read error. This chain uses TRBV6-6 with TRBJ2-1; 10 bases are a match to TRBD2. The V gene's germline CDR1 is MNHNY and CDR2 SVGAGI (reference sequence). The CDR3 covers 15 residues. The CDR3 DNA reads as TGTGCCAGCAGTACAAGCGGGAGGGCCTATAATGAGCAGTTCTTC. As protein: CASSTSGRAYNEQFF.

The J gene is TRBJ2-1, the V gene TRBV5-1; TRBD1 aligns across 7 bases. Germline-derived CDR1 and CDR2 are SGHRS and YFSETQ. After removal of 1 base from V and 2 bases from J, the junction contained 9 bases not matched to a gene. The CDR3 has 17 amino acids. The CDR3 region has the DNA TGCGCCAGCAGCTTGCCTAAAGACAGGGTGGCCTACAATGAGCAGTTCTTC. Protein product: CASSLPKDRVAYNEQFF.

The V and J genes are TRBV7-6 and TRBJ1-3; 11 positions agree with TRBD1. Trimming at V came to 5 bases and at J to 2 bases, leaving 8 bases not matched to a gene. This CDR3 has 17 residues. The V gene's germline CDR1 is SGHVS and CDR2 FNYEAQ. CDR3 in DNA: TGTGCCAGCAGCCTGGCGGGACAGGGGGGCACTGGAAACACCATATATTTT. Translating it yields CASSLAGQGGTGNTIYF.

The V gene is TRBV5-1, the J gene TRBJ2-6, with D perhaps matching TRBD2 (5 bases). Germline V gene data show CDR1 as SGHRS and CDR2 as YFSETQ. This CDR3 is 16 amino acids long. The V end was cut by 4 bases, the J end by 0 bases, with 11 bases between. Here the CDR3 reads CASSLGEGSGANVLTF. The CDR3 coding sequence is TGCGCCAGCAGCCTCGGTGAGGGCTCTGGGGCCAACGTCCTGACTTTC.

This sequence joins TRBV28 and TRBJ1-1; D uncertain. In germline, CDR1 is MDHEN, CDR2 SYDVKM. The V end was cut by 5 bases, the J end by 4 bases, with 14 bases between. The CDR3 length is 14 residues. In nucleotides, the CDR3 is TGTGCCAGCAGTAATCACGGAGGAACCACTGAAGCTTTCTTT. Residues: CASSNHGGTTEAFF.

V gene TRBV5-4 combines with J gene TRBJ1-6; D call uncertain. Germline CDR1 and CDR2: SGHNT and YYREEE (reference sequence). The CDR3 length is 16 residues. Trimming left V 0 bases short and J 0 bases short, with 7 bases between. As DNA, the CDR3 is TGTGCCAGCAGCTTGGCCGGTGTCTCCTATAATTCACCCCTCCACTTT. Protein product: CASSLAGVSYNSPLHF.

V usage is TRBV19 and J usage is TRBJ1-2; D ambiguous. The CDR3 contains 14 residues. The V and J ends lost 3 bases and 0 bases respectively, with 8 bases between them. CDR1 LNHDA and CDR2 SQIVND come from the germline V gene (reference sequence). Written as DNA, the CDR3 is TGTGCCAGTAGTATCCAGAATGCTAACTATGGCTACACCTTC. Its translation: CASSIQNANYGYTF.

The chain has TRBV10-3 and TRBJ2-1, with D unresolved. The CDR3 has 13 amino acids. The germline V and J ends were trimmed by 6 bases and 6 bases, with 12 bases remaining between them. Germline V CDR1 and CDR2: ENHRY, SYGVKD. The CDR3 sequence is CAIRDVPSNEQFF. The CDR3 bases are TGTGCCATCAGGGACGTCCCGTCCAATGAGCAGTTCTTC.

The chain is built from TRBV5-4 and TRBJ2-1; tentatively, D is TRBD2 (6 bases). The CDR3 has 12 amino acids. Germline V gene sequence: CDR1 SGHNT, CDR2 YYREEE (reference sequence). V was cut by 0 bases and J by 14 bases, with 12 bases left in between. The CDR3 coding sequence is TGTGCCAGCAGCTTGGACTGGGGGGTGAAGTTCTTC. This translates into CASSLDWGVKFF.